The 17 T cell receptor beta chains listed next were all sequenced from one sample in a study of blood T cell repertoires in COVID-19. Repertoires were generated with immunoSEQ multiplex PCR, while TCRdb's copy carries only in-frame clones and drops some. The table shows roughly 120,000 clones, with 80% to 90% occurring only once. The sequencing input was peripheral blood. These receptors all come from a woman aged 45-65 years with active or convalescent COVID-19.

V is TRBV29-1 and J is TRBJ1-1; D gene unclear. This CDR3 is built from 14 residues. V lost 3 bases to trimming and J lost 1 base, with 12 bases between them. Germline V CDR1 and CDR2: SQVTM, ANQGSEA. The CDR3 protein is CSVDSGPGNTEAFF. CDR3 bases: TGCAGCGTTGACAGCGGGCCGGGGAACACTGAAGCTTTCTTT.

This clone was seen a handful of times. The CDR3: CASSLIAGTSGRGNTGELFF. DNA for the CDR3: TGTGCCAGCTCTCTGATTGCCGGGACTAGCGGGAGGGGTAACACCGGGGAGCTGTTTTTT. J is TRBJ2-2 and V is TRBV27, with 16 bases lining up with TRBD2. The CDR3 runs 20 residues. The germline gives CDR1 MNHEY, CDR2 SMNVEV (reference sequence). Losses at the gene ends were 8 bases for V and 2 bases for J; bases not matched to a gene: 14.

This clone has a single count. CDR3 region: CASSYPGTGDYEQYF. DNA for the CDR3: TGTGCCAGCAGCTACCCCGGGACAGGGGACTACGAGCAGTACTTC. This rearrangement joins TRBV3-1 (or the pseudogene TRBV3-2) to TRBJ2-7; 10 bases agree with TRBD1. The ends lost 5 bases at V and 3 bases at J; junction bases unmatched: 7. Germline V gene sequence: CDR1 LGHDT, CDR2 YNNKEL (reference sequence). The CDR3 has 15 amino acids.

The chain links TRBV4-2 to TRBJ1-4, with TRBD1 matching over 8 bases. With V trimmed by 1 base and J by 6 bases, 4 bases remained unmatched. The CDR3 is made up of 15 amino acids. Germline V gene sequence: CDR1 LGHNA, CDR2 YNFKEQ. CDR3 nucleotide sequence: TGTGCCAGCAGCCAAGCGGACAGGGAGGATGAAAAACTGTTTTTT. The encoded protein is CASSQADREDEKLFF.

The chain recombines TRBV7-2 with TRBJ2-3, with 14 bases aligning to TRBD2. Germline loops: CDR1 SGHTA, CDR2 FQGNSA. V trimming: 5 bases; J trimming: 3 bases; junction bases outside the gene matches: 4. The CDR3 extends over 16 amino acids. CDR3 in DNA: TGTGCCAGCAGCAAAGGGACTAGCGGGAGAACAGATACGCAGTATTTT. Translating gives CASSKGTSGRTDTQYF.

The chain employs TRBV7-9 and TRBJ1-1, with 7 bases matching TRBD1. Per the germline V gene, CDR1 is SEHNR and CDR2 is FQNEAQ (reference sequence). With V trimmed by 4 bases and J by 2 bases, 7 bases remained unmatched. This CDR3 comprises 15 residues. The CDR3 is CASSSGTAPNTEAFF. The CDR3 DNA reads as TGTGCCAGCAGCTCGGGGACAGCCCCTAACACTGAAGCTTTCTTT.

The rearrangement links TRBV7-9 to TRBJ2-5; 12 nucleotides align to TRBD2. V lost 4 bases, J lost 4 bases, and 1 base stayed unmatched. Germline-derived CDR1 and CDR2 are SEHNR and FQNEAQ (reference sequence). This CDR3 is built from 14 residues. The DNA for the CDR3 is TGTGCCAGCAGCTGGGGACTAGCGGGAGAGACCCAGTACTTC. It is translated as CASSWGLAGETQYF.

CDR3 in amino acids: CASSQEAHRDGEQYF. As DNA, the CDR3 is TGCGCCAGCAGCCAAGAAGCGCACAGGGATGGGGAGCAGTACTTC. V usage is TRBV4-3 and J usage is TRBJ2-7; the D gene is possibly TRBD1 (6 bases). Germline CDR1 reads LGHNA; CDR2 reads YSLEER. The CDR3 loop spans 15 amino acids. Between the trimmed V and J ends, which lost 0 bases and 7 bases, there was a span of 16 bases.

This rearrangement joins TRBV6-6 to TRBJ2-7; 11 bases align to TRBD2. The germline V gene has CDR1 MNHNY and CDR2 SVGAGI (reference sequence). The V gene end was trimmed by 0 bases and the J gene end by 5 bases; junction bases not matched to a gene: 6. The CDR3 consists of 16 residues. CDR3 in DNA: TGTGCCAGCAGTTACTCGCTTACTAGCGGGAGAGACGAGCAGTACTTC. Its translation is CASSYSLTSGRDEQYF.

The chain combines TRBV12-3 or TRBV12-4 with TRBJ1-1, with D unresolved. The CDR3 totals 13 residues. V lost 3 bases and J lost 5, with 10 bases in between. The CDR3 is CASSLEVRTEAFF. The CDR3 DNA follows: TGTGCCAGCAGTTTGGAGGTAAGAACTGAAGCTTTCTTT.

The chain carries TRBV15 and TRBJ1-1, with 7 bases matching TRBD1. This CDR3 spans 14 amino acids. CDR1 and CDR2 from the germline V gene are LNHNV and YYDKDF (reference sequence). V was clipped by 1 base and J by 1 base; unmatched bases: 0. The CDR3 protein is CATSRGQGNTEAFF. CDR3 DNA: TGTGCCACCAGCAGAGGACAGGGGAACACTGAAGCTTTCTTT.

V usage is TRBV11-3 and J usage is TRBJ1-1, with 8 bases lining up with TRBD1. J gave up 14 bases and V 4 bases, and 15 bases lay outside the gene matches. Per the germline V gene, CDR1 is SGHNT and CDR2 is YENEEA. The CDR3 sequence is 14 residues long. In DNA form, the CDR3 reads TGTGCCAGCAGCTCTACCTCGGGACAGGTTCAAGTGTTCTTT. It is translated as CASSSTSGQVQVFF.

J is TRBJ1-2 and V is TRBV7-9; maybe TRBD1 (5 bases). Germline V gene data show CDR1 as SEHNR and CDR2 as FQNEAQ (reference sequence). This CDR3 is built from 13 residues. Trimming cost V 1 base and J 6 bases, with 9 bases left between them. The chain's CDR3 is CASSLEGVNGYTF. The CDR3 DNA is TGTGCCAGCAGCTTAGAAGGGGTCAATGGCTACACCTTC.

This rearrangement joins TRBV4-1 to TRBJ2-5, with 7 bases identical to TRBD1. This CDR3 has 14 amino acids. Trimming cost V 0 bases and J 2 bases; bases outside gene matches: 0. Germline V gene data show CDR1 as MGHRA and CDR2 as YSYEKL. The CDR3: CASSQEGQQETQYF. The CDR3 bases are TGCGCCAGCAGCCAAGAGGGACAGCAAGAGACCCAGTACTTC.

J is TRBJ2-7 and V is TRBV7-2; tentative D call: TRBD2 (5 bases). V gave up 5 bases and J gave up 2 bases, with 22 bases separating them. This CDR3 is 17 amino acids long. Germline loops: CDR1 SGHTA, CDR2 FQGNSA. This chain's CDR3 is CASSLRLVRTGTYEQYF. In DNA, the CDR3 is TGTGCCAGCAGCCTACGATTGGTCCGGACTGGAACCTACGAGCAGTACTTC.

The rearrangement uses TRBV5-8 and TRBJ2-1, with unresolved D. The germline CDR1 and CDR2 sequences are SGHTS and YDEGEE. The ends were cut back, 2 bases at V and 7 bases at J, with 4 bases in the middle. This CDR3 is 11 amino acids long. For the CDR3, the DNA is TGTGCCAGCAGCTTCAGGAATGAGCAGTTCTTC. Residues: CASSFRNEQFF.

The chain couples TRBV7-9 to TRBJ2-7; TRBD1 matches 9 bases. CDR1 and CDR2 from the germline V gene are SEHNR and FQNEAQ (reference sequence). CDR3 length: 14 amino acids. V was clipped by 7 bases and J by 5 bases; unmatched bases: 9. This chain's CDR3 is CASKTGTGKNEQYF. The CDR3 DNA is TGTGCCAGCAAAACCGGGACAGGGAAAAACGAGCAGTACTTC.